Described below is a single T cell receptor (beta chain) sequence and its context. This sample was included in a study of blood T cell repertoires in COVID-19. J lost 7 bases, V lost 2 bases, and 23 bases had no gene match. Per germline, CDR1 KGHSH and CDR2 LQKENI. The CDR3 runs 21 residues. Here immunoSEQ multiplex PCR was the method, and the copy in TCRdb shows in-frame clones only, minus some. The sample shows about 280,000 clones, about 90% of them seen only once. V gene TRBV18 combines with J gene TRBJ2-1, with TRBD1 identical over 10 bases. Sequencing was carried out using PBMCs or T cells enriched from blood (not recorded which). This TCR came from a woman aged 18-29 years with acute COVID-19. CDR3 region: CASSPSRSGQGSGSVSNEQFF. In DNA form, the CDR3 reads TGTGCCAGCTCACCATCTCGATCGGGACAGGGGAGCGGGAGTGTCTCTAATGAGCAGTTCTTC.